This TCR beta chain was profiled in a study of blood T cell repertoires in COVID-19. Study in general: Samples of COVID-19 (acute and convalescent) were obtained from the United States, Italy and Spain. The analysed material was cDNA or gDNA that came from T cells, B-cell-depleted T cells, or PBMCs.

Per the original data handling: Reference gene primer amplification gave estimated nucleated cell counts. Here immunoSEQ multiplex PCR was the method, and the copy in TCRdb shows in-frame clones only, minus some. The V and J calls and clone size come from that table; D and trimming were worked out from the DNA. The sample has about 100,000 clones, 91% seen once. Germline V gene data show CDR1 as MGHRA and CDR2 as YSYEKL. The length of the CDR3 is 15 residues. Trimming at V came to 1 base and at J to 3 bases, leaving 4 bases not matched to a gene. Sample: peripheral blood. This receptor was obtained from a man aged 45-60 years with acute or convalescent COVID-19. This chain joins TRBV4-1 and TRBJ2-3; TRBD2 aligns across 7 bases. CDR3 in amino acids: CASSQAAGDTDTQYF. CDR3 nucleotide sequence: TGCGCCAGCAGCCAAGCGGCGGGGGATACAGATACGCAGTATTTT.